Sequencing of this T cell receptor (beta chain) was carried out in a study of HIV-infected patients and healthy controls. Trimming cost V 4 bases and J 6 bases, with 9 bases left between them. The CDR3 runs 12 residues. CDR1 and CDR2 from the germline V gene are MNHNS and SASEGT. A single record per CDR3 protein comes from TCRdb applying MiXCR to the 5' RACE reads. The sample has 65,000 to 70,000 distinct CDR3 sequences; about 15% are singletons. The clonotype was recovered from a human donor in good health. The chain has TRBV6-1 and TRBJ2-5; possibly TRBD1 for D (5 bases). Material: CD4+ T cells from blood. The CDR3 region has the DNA TGTGCCAGCAGTGGGGGCCCGAAGACCCAGTACTTC. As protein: CASSGGPKTQYF.